This T cell receptor (beta chain) was found in a study of cytomegalovirus exposure and HLA in healthy donors. With 60 Vbeta and 13 Jbeta primers, the PCR was carried out. Using immunoSEQ multiplex PCR, the repertoire was profiled, and TCRdb retains in-frame clones only, with some absent. The data hold 200,000 or so clones, with 76% observed a single time. The germline V gene encodes CDR1 SGHRS and CDR2 YFSETQ. Trimming stripped 2 bases from V and 1 base from J, with 9 bases between. The CDR3 consists of 14 residues. General study findings and limits: Many donors carried some public TCRs, although rarity characterized most TCR sequences.

This clone has more than one count but fewer than ten. Its antigen is undetermined. The TCR comes from a man in his late teens or twenties in good health and CMV-seronegative. The sequenced material came from PBMCs. The rearrangement uses TRBV5-1 and TRBJ1-1, with a tentative D call TRBD1 (5 bases). The CDR3 reads CASSLATANTEAFF. The DNA of the CDR3 is TGCGCCAGCAGCTTAGCGACAGCGAACACTGAAGCTTTCTTT.